This entry lists 3 T cell receptor beta chains sequenced from one sample in a study of T-cell memory formation after mild COVID-19 (dated by TCRdb to the early 2020s). Receptors were amplified or captured by 5' RACE. TCRdb shows the sequencer as Illumina NovaSeq 6000. Using fastp at Q25 and MiXCR, TCRdb reprocessed the public reads and kept productive beta chains. Each entry merges the rows of one CDR3 protein and shows their most common DNA and genes. The sample table shows 170,000 or so distinct CDR3 sequences, and roughly a fifth are seen once. The top ten constitute 23% of the sample. Sequenced material: PBMCs or a T cell subset sorted from them (not recorded which). The receptors stem from an adult woman who had mild COVID-19 (a few samples of this study predate the infection). The sample titles of this study are shuffled in the database, so cell type and time point are left out; the donor was told from shared clones.

This clonotype turned up a few times. The gene calls are TRBV4-2 and TRBJ2-7, with 8 bases aligning to TRBD2. Trimming at V came to 0 bases and at J to 4 bases, leaving 5 bases not matched to a gene. CDR3 length: 15 amino acids. In germline, CDR1 is LGHNA, CDR2 YNFKEQ. As DNA, the CDR3 is TGTGCCAGCAGCCAAGAAGTAGCGGGAAGGTACGAGCAGTACTTC. Amino acids: CASSQEVAGRYEQYF.

The chain combines TRBV7-6 with TRBJ2-7; tentative D call: TRBD1 (6 bases). Looked up from germline, CDR1 is SGHVS and CDR2 is FNYEAQ. This CDR3 is built from 14 residues. V lost 7 bases and J lost 5, with 18 bases in between. CDR3 loop: CASTMGASFHEQYF. CDR3 coding DNA: TGTGCCAGCACCATGGGGGCCAGCTTCCACGAGCAGTACTTC.

The chain has TRBV2 and TRBJ2-5; perhaps TRBD1 as D (5 bases). There are 17 residues in the CDR3. The ends were cut back, 6 bases at V and 2 bases at J, with 22 bases in the middle. Germline CDR1 SNHLY, CDR2 FYNNEI. The CDR3 loop is CASSAWKETAYQETQYF. For the CDR3, the DNA is TGTGCCAGCAGCGCGTGGAAAGAGACAGCTTATCAAGAGACCCAGTACTTC.